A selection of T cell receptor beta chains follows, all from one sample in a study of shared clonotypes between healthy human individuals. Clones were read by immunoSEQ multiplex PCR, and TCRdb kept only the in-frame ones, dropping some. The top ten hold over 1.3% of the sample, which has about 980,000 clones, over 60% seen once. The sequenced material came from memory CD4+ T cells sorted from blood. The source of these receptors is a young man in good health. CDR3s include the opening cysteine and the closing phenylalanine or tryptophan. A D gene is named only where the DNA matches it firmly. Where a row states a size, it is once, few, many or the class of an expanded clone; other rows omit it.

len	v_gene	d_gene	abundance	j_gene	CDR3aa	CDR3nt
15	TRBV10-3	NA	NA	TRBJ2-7	CAISESRQEPYEQYF	TGTGCCATCAGTGAGTCGAGGCAGGAACCCTACGAGCAGTACTTC
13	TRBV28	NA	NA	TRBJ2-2	CASRPGGLGELFF	TGTGCCAGCAGACCAGGGGGGTTAGGGGAGCTGTTTTTT
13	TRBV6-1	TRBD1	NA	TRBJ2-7	CASSPGQTYEQYF	TGTGCCAGCAGTCCGGGACAGACCTACGAGCAGTACTTC
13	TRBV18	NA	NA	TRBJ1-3	CASSQSAKNTIYF	TGTGCCAGCTCACAGTCGGCCAAAAACACCATATATTTT
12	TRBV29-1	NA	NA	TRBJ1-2	CSVSDAGSGYTF	TGCAGCGTTTCGGACGCAGGGAGTGGCTACACCTTC
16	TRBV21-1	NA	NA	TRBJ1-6	CASSKEVPGANSPLHF	TGTGCCAGCAGCAAAGAAGTACCAGGGGCGAATTCACCCCTCCACTTT
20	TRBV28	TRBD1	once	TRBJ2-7	CASSFPTLMTTGGGGYEQYF	TGTGCCAGCAGTTTCCCCACCTTAATGACTACAGGGGGTGGAGGCTACGAGCAGTACTTC
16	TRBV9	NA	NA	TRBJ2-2	CASSLSRGKGIGELFF	TGTGCCAGCAGCCTATCCCGGGGCAAAGGGATCGGGGAGCTGTTTTTT
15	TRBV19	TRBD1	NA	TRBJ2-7	CASSIGQGSPYEQYF	TGTGCCAGTAGTATCGGACAGGGAAGCCCCTACGAGCAGTACTTC
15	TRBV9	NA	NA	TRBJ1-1	CASSPTGGIDTEAFF	TGTGCCAGCAGCCCCACGGGAGGGATCGACACTGAAGCTTTCTTT
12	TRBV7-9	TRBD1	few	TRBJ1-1	CASSVQGAEAFF	TGTGCCAGCAGTGTACAGGGGGCTGAAGCTTTCTTT
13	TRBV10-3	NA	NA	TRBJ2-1	CAISELANSEQFF	TGTGCCATCAGTGAGCTAGCCAACAGTGAGCAGTTCTTC
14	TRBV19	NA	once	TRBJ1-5	CASRETGSNQPQHF	TGTGCCAGTAGGGAAACAGGGTCCAATCAGCCCCAGCATTTT
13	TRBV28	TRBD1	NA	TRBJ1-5	CARTGDRNQPQHF	TGTGCCAGGACAGGGGATCGCAATCAGCCCCAGCATTTT
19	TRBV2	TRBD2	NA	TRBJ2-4	CASSENGLAGVLAKNIQYF	TGTGCCAGCAGTGAAAACGGACTAGCGGGGGTGCTAGCCAAAAACATTCAGTACTTC
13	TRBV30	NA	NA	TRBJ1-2	CAWVRGANYGYTF	TGTGCCTGGGTCCGGGGGGCGAACTATGGCTACACCTTC
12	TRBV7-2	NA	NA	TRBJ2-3	CASSKNRDTQYF	TGTGCCAGCAGCAAAAACCGCGATACGCAGTATTTT
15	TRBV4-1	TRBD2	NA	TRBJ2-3	CASSQDSSGGRTQYF	TGCGCCAGCAGCCAAGATTCTAGCGGGGGAAGGACGCAGTATTTT
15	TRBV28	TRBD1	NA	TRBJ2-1	CASTTGTVLYNEQFF	TGTGCCAGCACCACTGGGACAGTTCTGTACAATGAGCAGTTCTTC
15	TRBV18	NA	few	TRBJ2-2	CASSPQGHDTGELFF	TGTGCCAGCTCACCGCAGGGGCATGACACCGGGGAGCTGTTTTTT
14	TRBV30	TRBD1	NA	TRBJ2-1	CAWSWRQGIDEQFF	TGTGCCTGGAGTTGGAGACAGGGGATAGATGAGCAGTTCTTC
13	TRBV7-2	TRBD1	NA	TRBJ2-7	CASSWDRGSEQYF	TGTGCCAGCAGCTGGGACAGGGGTTCCGAGCAGTACTTC
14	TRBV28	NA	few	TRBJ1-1	CASRGREGGTEAFF	TGTGCCAGCAGGGGACGCGAGGGTGGCACTGAAGCTTTCTTT
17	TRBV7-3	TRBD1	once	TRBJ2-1	CASSLLTGTGGLNEQFF	TGTGCCAGCAGCTTATTAACCGGGACAGGGGGCCTGAATGAGCAGTTCTTC
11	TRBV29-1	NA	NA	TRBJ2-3	CSVDSSDTQYF	TGCAGCGTTGACTCTTCAGATACGCAGTATTTT
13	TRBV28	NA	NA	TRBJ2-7	CATSGPSYHEQYF	TGTGCCACCTCGGGGCCCTCCTACCACGAGCAGTACTTC
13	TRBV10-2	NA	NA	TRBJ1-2	CASSEFGRGGYTF	TGCGCCAGCAGTGAGTTTGGGAGGGGAGGCTACACCTTC
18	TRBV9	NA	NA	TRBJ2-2	CASSVGPPGVSRAGELFF	TGTGCCAGCAGCGTAGGCCCTCCGGGAGTGTCTCGCGCCGGGGAGCTGTTTTTT
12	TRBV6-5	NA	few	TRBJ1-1	CASKTVNTEAFF	TGTGCCAGCAAAACGGTGAACACTGAAGCTTTCTTT
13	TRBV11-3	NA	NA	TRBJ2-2	CASSSRETGELFF	TGTGCCAGCAGCTCACGGGAAACCGGGGAGCTGTTTTTT
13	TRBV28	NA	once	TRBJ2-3	CASSPPSTDTQYF	TGTGCCAGCAGTCCCCCCAGCACAGATACGCAGTATTTT
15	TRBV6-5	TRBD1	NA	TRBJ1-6	CASRVDRGNNSPLHF	TGTGCCAGCAGGGTGGACAGGGGCAATAATTCACCCCTCCACTTT
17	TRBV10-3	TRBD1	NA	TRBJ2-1	CAISESGTANSYNEQFF	TGTGCCATCAGTGAATCCGGGACAGCCAACTCCTACAATGAGCAGTTCTTC
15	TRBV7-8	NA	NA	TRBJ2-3	CASSFRGHSTDTQYF	TGTGCCAGCAGCTTCAGGGGCCATAGCACAGATACGCAGTATTTT
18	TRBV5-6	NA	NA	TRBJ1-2	CASSSVTRPQVLIGGYTF	TGTGCCAGCAGCTCAGTGACCAGACCTCAGGTATTGATTGGGGGCTACACCTTC
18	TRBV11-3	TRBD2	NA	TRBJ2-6	CASSLSTSGALGANVLTF	TGTGCCAGCAGCTTAAGCACTAGCGGGGCTCTGGGTGCCAACGTCCTGACTTTC
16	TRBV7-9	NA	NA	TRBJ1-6	CASSSSASSYNSPLHF	TGTGCCAGCAGCTCTTCGGCGAGCTCCTATAATTCACCCCTCCACTTT
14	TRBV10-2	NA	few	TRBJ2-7	CASGEGMPVGEQYF	TGCGCCAGTGGGGAAGGGATGCCGGTGGGCGAGCAGTACTTC
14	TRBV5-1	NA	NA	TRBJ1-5	CASSLGGEGQPQHF	TGCGCCAGCAGCTTGGGAGGGGAAGGGCAGCCCCAGCATTTT
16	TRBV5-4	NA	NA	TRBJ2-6	CASSLAGVKGANVLTF	TGTGCCAGCAGCTTGGCAGGGGTAAAGGGGGCCAACGTCCTGACTTTC
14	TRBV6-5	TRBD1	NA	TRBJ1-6	CASSQTGGKSPLHF	TGTGCCAGCAGCCAGACAGGGGGGAAATCACCCCTCCACTTT
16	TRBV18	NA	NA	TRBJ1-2	CASSPSFNRGAVGYTF	TGTGCCAGCTCACCAAGCTTCAATAGGGGAGCCGTCGGCTACACCTTC
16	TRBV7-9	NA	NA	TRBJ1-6	CASSLGGGSGDSPLHF	TGTGCCAGCAGCTTAGGCGGTGGCAGCGGGGATTCACCCCTCCACTTT
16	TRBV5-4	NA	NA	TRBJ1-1	CASSPGTSRPNTEAFF	TGTGCCAGCAGCCCGGGTACCTCGCGGCCGAACACTGAAGCTTTCTTT
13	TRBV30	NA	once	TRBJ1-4	CAWSVKGSVKLFF	TGTGCCTGGAGTGTAAAGGGAAGTGTAAAACTGTTTTTT
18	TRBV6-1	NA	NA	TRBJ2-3	CASSAPGRTRLLTDTQYF	TGTGCCAGCAGTGCCCCAGGGCGGACACGGCTACTCACAGATACGCAGTATTTT
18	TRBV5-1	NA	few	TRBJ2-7	CASSLDLGGTYSSYEQYF	TGCGCCAGCAGCTTGGATCTGGGCGGGACGTACAGCTCCTACGAGCAGTACTTC
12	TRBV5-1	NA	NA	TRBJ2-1	CASSLELNEQFF	TGCGCCAGCAGCTTGGAGCTCAATGAGCAGTTCTTC
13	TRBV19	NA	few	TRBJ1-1	CASSIQMNTEAFF	TGTGCCAGTAGTATACAGATGAACACTGAAGCTTTCTTT
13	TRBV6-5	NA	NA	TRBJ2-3	CASTAPGTDTQYF	TGTGCCAGCACCGCACCTGGCACAGATACGCAGTATTTT
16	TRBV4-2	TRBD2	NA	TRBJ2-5	CASSQETSGGSETQYF	TGTGCCAGCAGCCAAGAGACTAGCGGGGGGTCAGAGACCCAGTACTTC
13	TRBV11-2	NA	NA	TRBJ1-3	CASSTVIRSTIYF	TGTGCCAGCAGCACCGTTATCCGTAGCACCATATATTTT
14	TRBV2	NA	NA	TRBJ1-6	CASSERQYNSPLHF	TGTGCCAGCAGTGAGAGGCAATATAATTCACCCCTCCACTTT
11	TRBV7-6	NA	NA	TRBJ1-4	CASSLGGKLFF	TGTGCCAGCAGCCTGGGAGGAAAACTGTTTTTT
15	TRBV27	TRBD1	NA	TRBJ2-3	CASSSDRVSTDTQYF	TGTGCCAGCAGTTCCGACAGGGTTAGCACAGATACGCAGTATTTT
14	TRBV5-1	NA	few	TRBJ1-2	CASSPWEGEDGYTF	TGCGCCAGCAGCCCCTGGGAGGGAGAAGATGGCTACACCTTC
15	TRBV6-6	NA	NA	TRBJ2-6	CASSQRPSGANVLTF	TGTGCCAGCAGCCAACGGCCCTCTGGGGCCAACGTCCTGACTTTC
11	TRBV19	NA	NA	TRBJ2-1	CASSSWDEQFF	TGTGCCAGTAGTTCATGGGATGAGCAGTTCTTC
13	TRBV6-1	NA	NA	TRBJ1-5	CASSLQGWQPQHF	TGTGCCAGCAGTTTACAGGGATGGCAGCCCCAGCATTTT
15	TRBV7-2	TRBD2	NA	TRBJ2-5	CASSLSLTSGRVGYF	TGTGCCAGCAGCTTGAGTTTGACTAGCGGGAGGGTCGGGTACTTC